What follows are 8 T cell receptor beta chains derived from one specimen sequenced in a study of read filtering for tumor transcriptome and immune sequencing. Molecular barcoded adaptors covering alpha/delta and beta/gamma chains were used on approximately 400 ng RNA. TCRdb fed the reads into MiXCR, producing one record per CDR3 protein. The sample has 40,000 to 55,000 distinct CDR3 sequences; roughly a fifth are singletons. Sequencing was performed on a population of CD138-negative cells sorted from bone marrow. Source of these receptors: a donor at least 40 years old with multiple myeloma.

This clonotype showed up many times. The chain couples TRBV4-1 to TRBJ2-4; D gene ambiguous. Germline CDR1 reads MGHRA; CDR2 reads YSYEKL. Trimming removed 1 base at V and 2 bases at J, with 18 bases between. The CDR3 has 18 amino acids. The CDR3 bases are TGCGCCAGCAGCCAAGTAGTGGAGATTAGTACGCCCAAAAACATTCAGTACTTC. Translated: CASSQVVEISTPKNIQYF.

This clonotype was picked up many times. This chain connects TRBV27 to TRBJ2-5; D gene uncertain. V was pared by 4 bases and J by 5 bases, with 11 bases between. CDR3 length: 13 residues. Germline lookup yields CDR1 MNHEY and CDR2 SMNVEV (reference sequence). CDR3 sequence: CASSSPAAETQYF. The CDR3 nucleotides read TGTGCCAGCAGTTCCCCCGCCGCCGAGACCCAGTACTTC.

The chain combines TRBV20-1 with TRBJ1-1; D is unresolved. The CDR3 is 11 amino acids. Germline V lookup: CDR1 DFQATT, CDR2 SNEGSKA (reference sequence). V was trimmed by 3 bases and J by 5 bases, leaving 7 bases between them. CDR3 sequence reads: CSARMGTEAFF. The CDR3 DNA is TGCAGTGCTAGGATGGGGACTGAAGCTTTCTTT.

The table lists this clonotype with many counts. This chain connects TRBV19 to TRBJ2-3; 9 nucleotides match TRBD2. The CDR3 extends over 14 amino acids. Germline trimming cut 4 bases from V and 2 bases from J; bases unmatched to any gene: 1. Germline loops: CDR1 LNHDA, CDR2 SQIVND (reference sequence). This CDR3 reads CASSTSGITDTQYF. The DNA of the CDR3 is TGTGCCAGTAGTACTAGCGGGATCACAGATACGCAGTATTTT.

This clonotype was counted at least ten times. DNA of the CDR3: TGTGCCAGCAGCCAAGGTAGCGGGAGGGCCTCAGATACGCAGTATTTT. As protein: CASSQGSGRASDTQYF. This rearrangement joins TRBV3-2 to TRBJ2-3; no check of the table's D call, TRBD2, against the DNA was made. TRBV3-2 is deemed a pseudogene. The CDR3 is 16 residues long.

At least ten counts were recorded for this clonotype. The chain couples TRBV7-2 to TRBJ2-3, with TRBD1 identical over 8 bases. V lost 1 base, J lost 2 bases, and 2 bases stayed unmatched. Germline loops: CDR1 SGHTA, CDR2 FQGNSA. The CDR3 covers 15 residues. CDR3 in DNA: TGTGCCAGCAGCTTAGGGACAGGGCCCACAGATACGCAGTATTTT. This sequence encodes CASSLGTGPTDTQYF. Combining the CDR3 with reference TRBV7-2 and TRBJ2-3 gives the whole variable domain GAGVSQSPSNKVTEKGKDVELRCDPISGHTALYWYRQSLGQGLEFLIYFQGNSAPDKSGLPSDRFSAERTGGSVSTLTIQRTQQEDSAVYLCASSLGTGPTDTQYFGPGTRLTVL.

This clonotype was picked up many times. The chain employs TRBV4-3 and TRBJ1-5, with D possibly TRBD1 on 6 matching bases. CDR3 size: 15 residues. V lost 6 bases to trimming and J lost 3 bases, with 15 bases between them. The germline CDR1 and CDR2 sequences are LGHNA and YSLEER. The CDR3 DNA follows: TGCGCCAGCAGTGTTAAAACAGGGCCCAATCAGCCCCAGCATTTT. Translated, it gives CASSVKTGPNQPQHF.

The table lists this clonotype with a few counts. The chain combines TRBV28 with TRBJ2-5, with 7 bases fitting TRBD2. The V and J ends lost 2 bases and 5 bases, in that order; junction bases with no gene match: 5. Germline V gene sequence: CDR1 MDHEN, CDR2 SYDVKM. The CDR3 spans 14 residues. In DNA form, the CDR3 reads TGTGCCAGCAGTTTAGCGGGGGAGGCGGAGACCCAGTACTTC. Translation gives CASSLAGEAETQYF. The full variable domain, its missing parts supplied by reference TRBV28 and TRBJ2-5, is DVKVTQSSRYLVKRTGEKVFLECVQDMDHENMFWYRQDPGLGLRLIYFSYDVKMKEKGDIPEGYSVSREKKERFSLILESASTNQTSMYLCASSLAGEAETQYFGPGTRLLVL.